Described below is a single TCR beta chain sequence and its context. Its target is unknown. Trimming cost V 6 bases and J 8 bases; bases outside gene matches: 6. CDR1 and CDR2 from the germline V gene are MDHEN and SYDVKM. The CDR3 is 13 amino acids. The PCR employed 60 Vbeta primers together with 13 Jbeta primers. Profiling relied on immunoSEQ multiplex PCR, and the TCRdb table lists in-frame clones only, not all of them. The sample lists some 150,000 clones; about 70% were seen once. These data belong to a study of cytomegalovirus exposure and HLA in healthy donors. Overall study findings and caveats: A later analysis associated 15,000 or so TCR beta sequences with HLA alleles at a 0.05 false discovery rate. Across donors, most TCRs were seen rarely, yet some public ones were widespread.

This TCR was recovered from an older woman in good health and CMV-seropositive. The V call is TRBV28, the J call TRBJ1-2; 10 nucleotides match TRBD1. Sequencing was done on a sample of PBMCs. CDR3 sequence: CASRSGTGVGYTF. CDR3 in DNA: TGTGCCAGCAGATCCGGGACAGGGGTCGGCTACACCTTC.